This T cell receptor (beta chain) was identified in a study of T cells in Graves' hyperthyroidism and ophthalmopathy. Whole-study results and caveats: A 13 V-J signature model discriminated ophthalmopathy versus stable hyperthyroidism.

An absence of ophthalmopathy progression within 18 months meant stable Graves' hyperthyroidism. Trimming removed 5 bases at V and 4 bases at J, with 14 bases between. Germline CDR1 and CDR2: LNHDA and SQIVND (reference sequence). This CDR3 is 14 amino acids long. RNA transcripts gave rise to amplified TCR beta CDR3 regions. HTBI primers were used for first-round RT-PCR of the TCR CDR3. TCRdb recomputed calls from the multiplex PCR reads with MiXCR, one row per CDR3 protein. This table has roughly 420,000 distinct CDR3 sequences, around 16% appearing once. As concerns this clonotype: The target antigen is unknown.

The TCR sequence derives from a woman in her late teens or twenties with Graves' hyperthyroidism. The specimen was blood. The chain joins TRBV19 to TRBJ1-1; D gene ambiguous. For the CDR3, the DNA is TGTGCCAGTAGTTGGTCAGGACTGGGCACTGAAGCTTTCTTT. Protein product: CASSWSGLGTEAFF. Supplemented by reference TRBV19 and TRBJ1-1, the full variable domain reads DGGITQSPKYLFRKEGQNVTLSCEQNLNHDAMYWYRQDPGQGLRLIYYSQIVNDFQKGDIAEGYSVSREKKESFPLTVTSAQKNPTAFYLCASSWSGLGTEAFFGQGTRLTVV.